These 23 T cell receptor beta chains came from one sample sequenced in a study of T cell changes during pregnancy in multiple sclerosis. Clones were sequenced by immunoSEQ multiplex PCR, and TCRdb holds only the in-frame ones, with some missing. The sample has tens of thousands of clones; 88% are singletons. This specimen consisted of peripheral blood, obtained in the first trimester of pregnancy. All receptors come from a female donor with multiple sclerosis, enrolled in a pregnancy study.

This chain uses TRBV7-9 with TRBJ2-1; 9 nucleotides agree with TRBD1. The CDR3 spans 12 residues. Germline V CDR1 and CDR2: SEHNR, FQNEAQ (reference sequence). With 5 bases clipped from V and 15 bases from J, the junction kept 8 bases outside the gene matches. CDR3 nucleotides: TGTGCCAGCAGCCAACAGGGGGCGAAGACGTTCTTC. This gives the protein CASSQQGAKTFF.

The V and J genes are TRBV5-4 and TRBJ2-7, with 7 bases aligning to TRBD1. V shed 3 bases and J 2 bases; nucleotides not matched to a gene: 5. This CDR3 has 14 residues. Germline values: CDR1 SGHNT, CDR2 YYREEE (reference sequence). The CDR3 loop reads CASSSGTVTYEQYF. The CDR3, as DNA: TGTGCCAGCAGCTCCGGGACAGTAACCTACGAGCAGTACTTC.

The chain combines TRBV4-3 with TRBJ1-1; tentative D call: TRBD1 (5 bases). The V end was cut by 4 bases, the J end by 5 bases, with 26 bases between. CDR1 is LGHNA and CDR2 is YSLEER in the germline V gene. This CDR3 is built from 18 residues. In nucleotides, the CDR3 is TGCGCCAGCAGCCCTGGCGTGACCCAGGGCGAAATGGGGACTGAAGCTTTCTTT. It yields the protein CASSPGVTQGEMGTEAFF.

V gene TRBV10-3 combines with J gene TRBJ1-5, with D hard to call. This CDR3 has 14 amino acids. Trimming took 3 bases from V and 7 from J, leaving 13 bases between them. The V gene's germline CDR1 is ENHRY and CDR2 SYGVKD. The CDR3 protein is CAISEGGEAQPQHF. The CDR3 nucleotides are TGTGCCATCAGTGAAGGTGGTGAGGCACAGCCCCAGCATTTT.

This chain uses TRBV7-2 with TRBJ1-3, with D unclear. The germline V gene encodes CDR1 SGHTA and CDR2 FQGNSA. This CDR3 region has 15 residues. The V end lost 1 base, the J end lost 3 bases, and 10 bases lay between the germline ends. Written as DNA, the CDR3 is TGTGCCAGCAGCTTAGGAGGGAAAGTTGGAAACACCATATATTTT. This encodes CASSLGGKVGNTIYF. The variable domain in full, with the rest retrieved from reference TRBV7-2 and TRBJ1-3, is GAGVSQSPSNKVTEKGKDVELRCDPISGHTALYWYRQSLGQGLEFLIYFQGNSAPDKSGLPSDRFSAERTGGSVSTLTIQRTQQEDSAVYLCASSLGGKVGNTIYFGEGSWLTVV.

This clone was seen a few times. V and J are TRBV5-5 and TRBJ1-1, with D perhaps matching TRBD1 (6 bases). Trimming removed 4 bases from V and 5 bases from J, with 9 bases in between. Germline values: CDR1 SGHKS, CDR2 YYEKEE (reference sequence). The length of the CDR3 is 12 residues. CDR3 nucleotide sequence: TGTGCCAGCAGCCTAGACAGGACTGAAGCTTTCTTT. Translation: CASSLDRTEAFF.

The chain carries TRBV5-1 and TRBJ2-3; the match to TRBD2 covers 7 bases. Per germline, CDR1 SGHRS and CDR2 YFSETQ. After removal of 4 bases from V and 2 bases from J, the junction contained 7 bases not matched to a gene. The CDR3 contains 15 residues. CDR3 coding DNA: TGCGCCAGCAGCCGCGGGAGAACCACCACAGATACGCAGTATTTT. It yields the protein CASSRGRTTTDTQYF.

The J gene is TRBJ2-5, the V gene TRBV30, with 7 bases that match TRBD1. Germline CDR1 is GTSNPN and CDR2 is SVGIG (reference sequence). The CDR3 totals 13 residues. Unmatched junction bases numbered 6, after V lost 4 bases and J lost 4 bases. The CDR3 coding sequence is TGTGCCTGGACCATAAACAGGGGAGAGACCCAGTACTTC. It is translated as CAWTINRGETQYF.

CDR3 bases: TGTGCCATCAGCTCCGAGACAGGTTCCTACGAGCAGTACTTC. It encodes CAISSETGSYEQYF. The chain couples TRBV10-3 to TRBJ2-7; TRBD1 is a possible D gene (6 bases). Germline CDR1 reads ENHRY; CDR2 reads SYGVKD. V was clipped by 6 bases and J by 1 base, with 13 bases between them. The CDR3 has 14 residues.

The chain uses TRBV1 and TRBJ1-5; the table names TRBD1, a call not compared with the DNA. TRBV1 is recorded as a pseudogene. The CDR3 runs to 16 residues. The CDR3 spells CTSSRDRGNSNQPQHF. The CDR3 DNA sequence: TGCACCAGCAGCCGGGACAGGGGAAATAGCAATCAGCCCCAGCATTTT.

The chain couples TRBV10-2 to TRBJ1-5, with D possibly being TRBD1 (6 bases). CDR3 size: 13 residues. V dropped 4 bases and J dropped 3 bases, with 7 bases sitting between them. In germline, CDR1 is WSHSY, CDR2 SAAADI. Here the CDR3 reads CASSGDINQPQHF. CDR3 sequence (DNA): TGCGCCAGCAGTGGGGACATCAATCAGCCCCAGCATTTT.

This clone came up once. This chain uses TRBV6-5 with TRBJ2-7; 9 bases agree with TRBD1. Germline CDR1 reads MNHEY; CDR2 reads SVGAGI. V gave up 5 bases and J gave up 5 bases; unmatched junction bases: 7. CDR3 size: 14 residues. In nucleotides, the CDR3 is TGTGCCAGCAGTAAGCCGGGACAGGGCAACGAGCAGTACTTC. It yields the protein CASSKPGQGNEQYF.

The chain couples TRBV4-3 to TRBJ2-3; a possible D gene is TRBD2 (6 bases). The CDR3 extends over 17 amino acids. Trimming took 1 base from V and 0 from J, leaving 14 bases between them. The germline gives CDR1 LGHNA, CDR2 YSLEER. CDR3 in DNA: TGCGCCAGCAGCCAAGGAACTATCAGCGGGAGCACAGATACGCAGTATTTT. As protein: CASSQGTISGSTDTQYF.

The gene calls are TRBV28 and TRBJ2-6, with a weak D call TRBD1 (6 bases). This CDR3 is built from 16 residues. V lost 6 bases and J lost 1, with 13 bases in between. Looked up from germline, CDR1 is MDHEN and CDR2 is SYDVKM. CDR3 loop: CASSLGGTSGANVLTF. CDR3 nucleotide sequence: TGTGCCAGCAGCCTAGGGGGTACGTCTGGGGCCAACGTCCTGACTTTC.

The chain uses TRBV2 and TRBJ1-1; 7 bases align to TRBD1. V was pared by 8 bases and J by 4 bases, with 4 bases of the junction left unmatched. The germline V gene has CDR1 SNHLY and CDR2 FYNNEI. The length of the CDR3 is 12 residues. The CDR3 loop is CASEGAGTEAFF. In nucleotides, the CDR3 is TGTGCCAGCGAGGGGGCGGGCACTGAAGCTTTCTTT.

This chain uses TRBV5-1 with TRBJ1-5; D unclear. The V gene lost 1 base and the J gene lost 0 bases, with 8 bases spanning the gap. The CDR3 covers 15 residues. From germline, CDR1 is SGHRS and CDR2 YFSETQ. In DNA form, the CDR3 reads TGCGCCAGCAGCTTGTCGGGGATTAGCAATCAGCCCCAGCATTTT. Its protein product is CASSLSGISNQPQHF.

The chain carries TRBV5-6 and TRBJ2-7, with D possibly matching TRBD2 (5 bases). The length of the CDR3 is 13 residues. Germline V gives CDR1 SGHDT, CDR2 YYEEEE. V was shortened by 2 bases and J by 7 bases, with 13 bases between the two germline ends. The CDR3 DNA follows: TGTGCCAGCAGCTTTTCTAGCAGGTTAGAGCAGTACTTC. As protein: CASSFSSRLEQYF.

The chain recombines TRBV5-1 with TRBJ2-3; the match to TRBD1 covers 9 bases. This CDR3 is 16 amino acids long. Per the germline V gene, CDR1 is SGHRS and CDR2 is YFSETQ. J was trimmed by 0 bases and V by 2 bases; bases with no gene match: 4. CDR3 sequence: CASSFSGTGSTDTQYF. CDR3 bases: TGCGCCAGCAGCTTCTCCGGGACAGGGAGCACAGATACGCAGTATTTT. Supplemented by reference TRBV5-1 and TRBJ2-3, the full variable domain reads KAGVTQTPRYLIKTRGQQVTLSCSPISGHRSVSWYQQTPGQGLQFLFEYFSETQRNKGNFPGRFSGRQFSNSRSEMNVSTLELGDSALYLCASSFSGTGSTDTQYFGPGTRLTVL.

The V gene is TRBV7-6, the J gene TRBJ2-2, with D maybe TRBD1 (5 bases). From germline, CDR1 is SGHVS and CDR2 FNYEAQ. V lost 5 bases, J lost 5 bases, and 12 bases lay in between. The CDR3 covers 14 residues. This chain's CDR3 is CASSPQTVTGELFF. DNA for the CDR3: TGTGCCAGCAGCCCCCAGACAGTGACCGGGGAGCTGTTTTTT.

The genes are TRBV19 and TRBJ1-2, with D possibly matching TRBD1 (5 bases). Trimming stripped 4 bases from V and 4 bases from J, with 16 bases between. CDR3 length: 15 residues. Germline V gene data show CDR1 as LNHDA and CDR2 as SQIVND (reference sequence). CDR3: CASSTWEGRIYGYTF. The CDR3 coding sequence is TGTGCCAGTAGTACGTGGGAGGGACGGATCTATGGCTACACCTTC.

CDR3: CAWSPHTGGWAQYF. The CDR3 bases are TGTGCCTGGAGCCCTCACACAGGGGGGTGGGCCCAGTACTTC. This chain uses TRBV30 with TRBJ2-5, with 8 bases lining up with TRBD1. This CDR3 comprises 14 residues. V lost 3 bases to trimming and J lost 9 bases; unmatched junction nucleotides: 12. Germline V gives CDR1 GTSNPN, CDR2 SVGIG (reference sequence).

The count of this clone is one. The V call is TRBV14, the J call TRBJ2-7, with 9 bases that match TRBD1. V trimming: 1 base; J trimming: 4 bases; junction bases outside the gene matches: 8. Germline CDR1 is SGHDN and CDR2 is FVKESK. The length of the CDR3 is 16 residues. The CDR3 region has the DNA TGTGCCAGCAGCCAAGGTAACCCTGGGACAGGGTACGAGCAGTACTTC. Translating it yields CASSQGNPGTGYEQYF.

CDR3 sequence: CASSEVAGDGTGELFF. The CDR3 DNA follows: TGTGCCAGCAGTGAGGTGGCAGGTGACGGCACCGGGGAGCTGTTTTTT. The chain is built from TRBV6-1 and TRBJ2-2; no firm D call. The CDR3 extends over 16 amino acids. Trimming stripped 3 bases from V and 4 bases from J, with 15 bases between. Germline V gives CDR1 MNHNS, CDR2 SASEGT.